This entry concerns a single T cell receptor beta chain. Its antigen is unidentified. The V gene lost 0 bases and the J gene lost 2 bases, with 8 bases spanning the gap. In germline, CDR1 is SGHAT, CDR2 FQDESV (reference sequence). The CDR3 has 14 amino acids. The data are from a study of T cell repertoires in cytomegalovirus infection. One entry per CDR3 protein, called by TCRdb with MiXCR from the reads. This table holds 100,000 to 150,000 distinct CDR3 sequences, 25% to 35% found once. The specimen comprised CD8+ T cells from cultured PBMCs, sampled from culture after CMV antigen stimulation. The sequence came from a human donor in good health (CMV status not recorded). Some clones in this sample may be carry-over from other donors' samples. This rearrangement joins TRBV11-1 to TRBJ2-7; the D gene is possibly TRBD2 (5 bases). The CDR3 sequence is CASSLADGTYEQYF. CDR3 nucleotide sequence: TGTGCCAGCAGCTTAGCAGACGGGACCTACGAGCAGTACTTC.